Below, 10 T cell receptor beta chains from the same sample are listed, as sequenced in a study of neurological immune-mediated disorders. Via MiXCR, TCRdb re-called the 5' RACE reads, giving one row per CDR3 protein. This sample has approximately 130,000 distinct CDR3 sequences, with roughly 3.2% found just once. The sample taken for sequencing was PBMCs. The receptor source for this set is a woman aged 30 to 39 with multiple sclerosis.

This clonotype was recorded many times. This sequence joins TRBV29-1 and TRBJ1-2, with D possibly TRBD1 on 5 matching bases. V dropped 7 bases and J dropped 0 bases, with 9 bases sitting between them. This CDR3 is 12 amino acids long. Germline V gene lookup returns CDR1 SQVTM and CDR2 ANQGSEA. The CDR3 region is CSAQATNYGYTF. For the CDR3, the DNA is TGCAGCGCACAGGCTACTAACTATGGCTACACCTTC.

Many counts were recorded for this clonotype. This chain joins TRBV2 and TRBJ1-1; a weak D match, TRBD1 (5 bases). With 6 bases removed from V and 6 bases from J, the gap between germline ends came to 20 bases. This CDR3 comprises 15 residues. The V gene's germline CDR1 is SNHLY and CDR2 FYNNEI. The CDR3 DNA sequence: TGTGCCAGCAGGGGCTCCGGGACCACTATAGCTGAAGCTTTCTTT. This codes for CASRGSGTTIAEAFF.

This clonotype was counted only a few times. The CDR3 DNA follows: TGTGCCAGCTCACCACAGGCGGGGATAGGGGACAATGAGCAGTTCTTC. It specifies CASSPQAGIGDNEQFF. V is TRBV18 and J is TRBJ2-1, with D possibly TRBD2 on 6 matching bases. This CDR3 comprises 16 residues. Per germline, CDR1 KGHSH and CDR2 LQKENI. Trimming stripped 1 base from V and 5 bases from J, with 15 bases between.

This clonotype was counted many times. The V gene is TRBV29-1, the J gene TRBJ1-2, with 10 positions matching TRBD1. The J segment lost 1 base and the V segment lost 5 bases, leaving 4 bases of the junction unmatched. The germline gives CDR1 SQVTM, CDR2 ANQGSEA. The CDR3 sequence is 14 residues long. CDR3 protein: CSVRTGGINYGYTF. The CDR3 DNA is TGCAGCGTTCGGACAGGGGGGATTAACTATGGCTACACCTTC.

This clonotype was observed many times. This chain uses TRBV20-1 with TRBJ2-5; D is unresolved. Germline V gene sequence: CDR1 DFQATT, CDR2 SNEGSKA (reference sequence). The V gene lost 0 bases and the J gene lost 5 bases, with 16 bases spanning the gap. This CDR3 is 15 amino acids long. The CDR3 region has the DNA TGCAGTGCTAGAGAGGCGCGCGCCGTTGATGAGACCCAGTACTTC. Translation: CSAREARAVDETQYF.

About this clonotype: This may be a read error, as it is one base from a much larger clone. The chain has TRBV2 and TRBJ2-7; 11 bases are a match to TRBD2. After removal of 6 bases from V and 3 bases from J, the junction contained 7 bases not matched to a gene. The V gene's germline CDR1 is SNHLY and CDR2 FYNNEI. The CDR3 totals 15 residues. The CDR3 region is CASSETSGANYEQYF. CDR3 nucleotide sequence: TGTGCCAGCAGCGAGACTAGCGGGGCAAACTACGAGCAGTACTTC. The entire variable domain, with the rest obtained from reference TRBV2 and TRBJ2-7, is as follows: EPEVTQTPSHQVTQMGQEVILRCVPISNHLYFYWYRQILGQKVEFLVSFYNNEISEKSEIFDDQFSVERPDGSNFTLKIRSTKLEDSAMYFCASSETSGANYEQYFGPGTRLTVT.

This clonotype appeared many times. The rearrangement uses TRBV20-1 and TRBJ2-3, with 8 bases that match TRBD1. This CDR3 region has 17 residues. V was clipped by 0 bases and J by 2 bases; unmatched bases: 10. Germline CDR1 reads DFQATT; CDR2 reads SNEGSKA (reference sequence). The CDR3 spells CSARDDWDRRPTDTQYF. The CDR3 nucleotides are TGCAGTGCTAGAGATGATTGGGACAGGAGGCCCACAGATACGCAGTATTTT.

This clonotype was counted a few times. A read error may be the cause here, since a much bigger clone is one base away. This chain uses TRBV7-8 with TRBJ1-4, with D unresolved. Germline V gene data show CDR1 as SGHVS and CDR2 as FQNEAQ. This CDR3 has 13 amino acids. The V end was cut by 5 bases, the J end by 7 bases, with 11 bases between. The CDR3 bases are TGTGCCAGCAGCGAGACCTTCCGTGAAAAACTGTTTTTT. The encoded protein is CASSETFREKLFF.

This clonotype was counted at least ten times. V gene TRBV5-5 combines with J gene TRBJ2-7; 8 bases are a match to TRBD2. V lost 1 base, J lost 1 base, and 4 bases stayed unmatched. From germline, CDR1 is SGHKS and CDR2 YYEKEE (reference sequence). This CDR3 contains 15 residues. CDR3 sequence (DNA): TGTGCCAGCAGCTTGATACTAGCGGAGTCCTACGAGCAGTACTTC. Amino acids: CASSLILAESYEQYF.

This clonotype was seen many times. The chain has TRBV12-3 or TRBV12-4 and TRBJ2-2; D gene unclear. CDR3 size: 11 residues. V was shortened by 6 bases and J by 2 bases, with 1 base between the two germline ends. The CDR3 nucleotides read TGTGCCAGCAGCAACACCGGGGAGCTGTTTTTT. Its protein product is CASSNTGELFF.